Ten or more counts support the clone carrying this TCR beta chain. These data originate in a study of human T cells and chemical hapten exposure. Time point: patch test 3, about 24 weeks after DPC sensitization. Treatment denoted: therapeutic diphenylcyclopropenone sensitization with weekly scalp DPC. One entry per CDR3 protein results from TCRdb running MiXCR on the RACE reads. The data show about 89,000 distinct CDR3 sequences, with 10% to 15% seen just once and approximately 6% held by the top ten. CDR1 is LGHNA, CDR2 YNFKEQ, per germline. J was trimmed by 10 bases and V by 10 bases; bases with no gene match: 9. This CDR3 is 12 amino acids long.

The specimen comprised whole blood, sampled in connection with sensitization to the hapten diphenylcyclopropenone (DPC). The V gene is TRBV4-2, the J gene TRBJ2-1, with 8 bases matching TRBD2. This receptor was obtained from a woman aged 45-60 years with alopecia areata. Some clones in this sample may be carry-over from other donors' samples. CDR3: CATEDTSGEQFF. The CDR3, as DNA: TGTGCCACCGAGGACACTAGCGGAGAGCAGTTCTTC.